A selection of T cell receptor beta chains follows, all from one sample in a study of cytomegalovirus exposure and HLA in healthy donors. Generated by immunoSEQ multiplex PCR, the TCRdb table keeps only in-frame clones and is missing some. The sample has about 190,000 clones, 70% to 75% seen once. Sequencing was performed on PBMCs. These TCRs come from a man between 25 and 39 years old in good health and CMV-seropositive. Each CDR3 is given with its conserved first and last residue. D genes are given only for firm matches. Size is stated for part of the rows, as once, few or many counts, or as a class when the clone is expanded.

J gene,D gene,V gene,clone size,CDR3 DNA,CDR3 protein
TRBJ2-7,TRBD1,TRBV7-2,NA,TGTGCCAGCAGCCCGGGACAGGGCCCCTACGAGCAGTACTTC,CASSPGQGPYEQYF
TRBJ1-5,TRBD1,TRBV18,NA,TGTGCCAGCGCCAAACAGGGGGTCAATCAGCCCCAGCATTTT,CASAKQGVNQPQHF
TRBJ2-7,TRBD1,TRBV2,few,TGTGCCACCGCTGCCGGGACAGCCTACGAGCAGTACTTC,CATAAGTAYEQYF
TRBJ2-3,NA,TRBV2,once,TGTGCCAGCAGCTCTGATAGACAGGCCACAGATACGCAGTATTTT,CASSSDRQATDTQYF
TRBJ1-4,NA,TRBV27,NA,TGTGCCAGCAGTTTATCGAGAAGAGGGAAGAACGAAAAACTGTTTTTT,CASSLSRRGKNEKLFF
TRBJ2-5,NA,TRBV7-9,few,TGTTCCAGCAGCTTAGGCCCGGGACTGCCGAGGGAAACCCAGTACTTC,CSSSLGPGLPRETQYF
TRBJ2-3,TRBD2,TRBV7-2,NA,TGTGCCAGCAGCCTGGGCGGGGGGGGAACAGATACGCAGTATTTT,CASSLGGGGTDTQYF
TRBJ1-1,NA,TRBV7-9,NA,TGTTCCAGCAGCTTAGTTTCGGGGAACACTGAAGCTTTCTTT,CSSSLVSGNTEAFF
TRBJ2-1,NA,TRBV6-5,NA,TGTGCCAGCAGTTCCCCAGGGGCCATGGATGAGCAGTTCTTC,CASSSPGAMDEQFF
TRBJ1-2,TRBD1,TRBV7-9,NA,TGTGCCAGCAGCCCGCCTGGGACAGCGTCTAGTGGCTACACCTTC,CASSPPGTASSGYTF
TRBJ1-2,NA,TRBV28,NA,TGTGCCAGCATCTCCGGACAGACAAACTATGGCTACACCTTC,CASISGQTNYGYTF
TRBJ2-3,TRBD2,TRBV4-3,NA,TGCGCCAGCAGCCTTGGAGGTGCGGGAGTGAGTACAGATACGCAGTATTTT,CASSLGGAGVSTDTQYF
TRBJ2-5,TRBD1,TRBV5-3,NA,TGTGCCAGAAGCCCCCCTGGGACAGGGGGGACCCAGTACTTC,CARSPPGTGGTQYF
TRBJ1-5,TRBD1,TRBV4-1,NA,TGCGCCAGCAGCCACCTCTGGACAGGGGGATCCAATCAGCCCCAGCATTTT,CASSHLWTGGSNQPQHF
TRBJ2-5,NA,TRBV9,NA,TGTGCCAGCAGCGCCCCCCCCGGCGGACAAGAGACCCAGTACTTC,CASSAPPGGQETQYF
TRBJ1-4,TRBD1,TRBV7-9,NA,TGTGCCAGCAGCCCGTCTTGGACAGGGGTCGAGGAAAAACTGTTTTTT,CASSPSWTGVEEKLFF
TRBJ2-3,TRBD2,TRBV11-2,NA,TGTGCCAGCAGCTTAGATTTTGCGGGAGGGGTCACAGATACGCAGTATTTT,CASSLDFAGGVTDTQYF
TRBJ1-3,NA,TRBV29-1,NA,TGCAGCGTGGGGACTCTTGCTCCTGGAAACACCATATATTTT,CSVGTLAPGNTIYF
TRBJ2-7,NA,TRBV30,NA,TGTGCCTGGTCCGGGACTCCATACGAGCAGTACTTC,CAWSGTPYEQYF
TRBJ2-3,TRBD1,TRBV19,NA,TGTGCCAGTAGTGCCTGGGACAGGGGAAGCACAGATACGCAGTATTTT,CASSAWDRGSTDTQYF
TRBJ2-3,TRBD2,TRBV5-1,NA,TGCGCCAGCAGCTGGGGAGGGAGCGGGGGCCGCACAGATACGCAGTATTTT,CASSWGGSGGRTDTQYF
TRBJ2-3,TRBD1,TRBV5-1,NA,TGCGCCAGCTCCGCCGGGACAGGGGTGTCAACTAGCACAGATACGCAGTATTTT,CASSAGTGVSTSTDTQYF
TRBJ2-7,TRBD2,TRBV10-3,NA,TGTGCCATCAGTGAGGTGGCTAGCGGGGGCCACGAGCAGTACTTC,CAISEVASGGHEQYF
TRBJ2-3,TRBD1,TRBV23-1,NA,TGCGCCAGCACTCCCTCGGGGGACAGGGTTATAAGTGACAGCACAGATACGCAGTATTTT,CASTPSGDRVISDSTDTQYF
TRBJ2-6,TRBD2,TRBV30,NA,TGTGCCTGGAGAGGGGGGCCACTAGCGGGAGGCCGGGAAGTGCCTGGGGCCAACGTCCTGACTTTC,CAWRGGPLAGGREVPGANVLTF
TRBJ2-5,NA,TRBV6-6,NA,TGTGCCAGCAGTTACTTAGGCCAGCGGGAGACCCAGTACTTC,CASSYLGQRETQYF
TRBJ2-2,NA,TRBV9,few,TGTGCCAGCAGCGTAGTCCCGGGAGAGGCGAACACCGGGGAGCTGTTTTTT,CASSVVPGEANTGELFF
TRBJ2-2,NA,TRBV28,NA,TGTGCCAGCAGTTCCCCGCCGCAGGCGGGATTCACCGGGGAGCTGTTTTTT,CASSSPPQAGFTGELFF
TRBJ1-1,TRBD1,TRBV7-2,few,TGTGCCAGCAGCTTTACAGGGGCGACTGAAGCTTTCTTT,CASSFTGATEAFF
TRBJ2-1,TRBD2,TRBV2,NA,TGTGCCAGCATTATAGCGGGGGCAAATGAGCAGTTCTTC,CASIIAGANEQFF
TRBJ1-1,NA,TRBV28,NA,TGTGCCAGCAGTTTTTCCTTGGGCAGGGAGGGACCTGAAGCTTTCTTT,CASSFSLGREGPEAFF
TRBJ2-1,NA,TRBV7-9,NA,TGTGCCAGCAGCTTAGTACAGGGTGGACAACAGCAGTTCTTC,CASSLVQGGQQQFF
TRBJ1-2,NA,TRBV28,NA,TGTGCCAGCCTCACATCGGAGGGGAGGGCACGGGGCTACACCTTC,CASLTSEGRARGYTF
TRBJ2-7,NA,TRBV19,NA,TGTGCCAGAGAATTCAGGGCCCACGAGCAGTACTTC,CAREFRAHEQYF
TRBJ2-3,TRBD1,TRBV7-3,NA,TGTGCCAGCAGCTCCACAGGGGGTGCAGATACGCAGTATTTT,CASSSTGGADTQYF
TRBJ2-2,TRBD1,TRBV9,NA,TGTGCCAGCAGCCAAGCCGGGACAGGGGGCGTCGGGGAGCTGTTTTTT,CASSQAGTGGVGELFF
TRBJ1-6,NA,TRBV10-3,NA,TGTGCCATCAGCCAGGGGAGCTCCTATAATTCACCCCTCCACTTT,CAISQGSSYNSPLHF
TRBJ2-7,NA,TRBV30,NA,TGTGCCTGGAGTGTAGGGGGGGGGTCCGAGCAGTACTTC,CAWSVGGGSEQYF
TRBJ2-1,NA,TRBV4-3,NA,TGCGCCAGCAGCCAAGATCCGGGGATCACCTACAATGAGCAGTTCTTC,CASSQDPGITYNEQFF
TRBJ2-7,NA,TRBV4-2,once,TGTGCCAGCAGCCAAGGAGGGTTCAATTTGATGGACGAGCAGTACTTC,CASSQGGFNLMDEQYF
TRBJ2-1,TRBD2,TRBV27,NA,TGTGCCAGCAGTACCCGACTAGCGGGAGCAGGTGAGCAGTTCTTC,CASSTRLAGAGEQFF
TRBJ2-1,NA,TRBV5-1,NA,TGCGCCAGCAGCTTGTTCCCGGGTCAAAGCGATGAGCAGTTCTTC,CASSLFPGQSDEQFF
TRBJ2-5,TRBD2,TRBV13,once,TGTGCCAGCAGCTTGCGAACGGTAGCGGGGGGGCCAGAGACCCAGTACTTC,CASSLRTVAGGPETQYF
TRBJ1-2,NA,TRBV4-3,NA,TGCGCCAGCAGCCACAGGGTCTTCTATGGCTACACCTTC,CASSHRVFYGYTF
TRBJ2-1,NA,TRBV7-8,NA,TGTGCCAGCAGCCCGAGGGGGGGGTTAAATGAGCAGTTCTTC,CASSPRGGLNEQFF
TRBJ2-1,TRBD2,TRBV7-8,NA,TGTGCCAGCAGCTTAGGGCATAGCGGGAGCTCCTACAATGAGCAGTTCTTC,CASSLGHSGSSYNEQFF
TRBJ2-7,TRBD2,TRBV30,once,TGTGCCTGGAGTAGGGGACTAGCGGAGCAGTACTTC,CAWSRGLAEQYF
TRBJ2-5,NA,TRBV7-6,NA,TGTGCCAGCAGCCGGGGACATCAAGAGACCCAGTACTTC,CASSRGHQETQYF
TRBJ2-3,NA,TRBV9,few,TGTGCCAGCAGCCCGAAGTGGGCATCTAGCACAGATACGCAGTATTTT,CASSPKWASSTDTQYF
TRBJ2-5,NA,TRBV4-1,NA,TGCGCCAGCAGCCAAGAGCCGGGGTCTGGGGAGACCCAGTACTTC,CASSQEPGSGETQYF
TRBJ2-7,TRBD2,TRBV10-3,NA,TGTGCCATCAGTGTGGCTAGCGGGGGGGTTCGGTACGAGCAGTACTTC,CAISVASGGVRYEQYF
TRBJ1-4,NA,TRBV11-2,NA,TGTGCCAGCAGCCCTGGACAGCGGGGTAATGAAAAACTGTTTTTT,CASSPGQRGNEKLFF